The present entry profiles one T cell receptor (beta chain) with its context. Its antigen is still unknown. Deep-level assay runs were performed. Measured with immunoSEQ multiplex PCR; TCRdb has only the in-frame clones, and not every one. This sample has hundreds of thousands of clones; 85% to 95% occur once, and the top ten carry around 24%. These data are taken from a study of shared clonotypes between healthy human individuals. Study-wide results and caveats: The study found about 5% of naive CD4 clonotypes shared across four donors. Despite large depth, rarefaction showed incomplete sorted-subset sequencing.

Naive CD8 populations comprised CD45RO-negative cells positively selected for CCR7, excluding terminally differentiated effector memory CD45RA+ cells. Deletions cut 1 base from V and 2 bases from J, with 8 bases between. From germline, CDR1 is SGHVS and CDR2 FNYEAQ. The CDR3 covers 14 residues. Material for sequencing was naive CD8+ T cells sorted from blood. The sequence came from a man aged 25-45 years in good health. The genes are TRBV7-6 and TRBJ2-5; D gene ambiguous. CDR3 nucleotide sequence: TGTGCCAGCAGCTTAGAGAGCAGACAAGAGACCCAGTACTTC. Translation gives CASSLESRQETQYF.